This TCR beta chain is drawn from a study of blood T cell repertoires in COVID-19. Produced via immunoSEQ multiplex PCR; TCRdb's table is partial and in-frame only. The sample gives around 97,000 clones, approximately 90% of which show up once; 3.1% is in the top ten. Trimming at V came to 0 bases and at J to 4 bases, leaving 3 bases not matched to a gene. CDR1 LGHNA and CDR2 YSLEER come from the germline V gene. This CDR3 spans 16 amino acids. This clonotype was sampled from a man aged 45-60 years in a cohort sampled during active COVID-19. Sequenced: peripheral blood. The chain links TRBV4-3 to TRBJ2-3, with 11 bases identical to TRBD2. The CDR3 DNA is TGCGCCAGCAGCCAAGACGTAGCGGGGGGGGCAGATACGCAGTATTTT. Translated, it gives CASSQDVAGGADTQYF.